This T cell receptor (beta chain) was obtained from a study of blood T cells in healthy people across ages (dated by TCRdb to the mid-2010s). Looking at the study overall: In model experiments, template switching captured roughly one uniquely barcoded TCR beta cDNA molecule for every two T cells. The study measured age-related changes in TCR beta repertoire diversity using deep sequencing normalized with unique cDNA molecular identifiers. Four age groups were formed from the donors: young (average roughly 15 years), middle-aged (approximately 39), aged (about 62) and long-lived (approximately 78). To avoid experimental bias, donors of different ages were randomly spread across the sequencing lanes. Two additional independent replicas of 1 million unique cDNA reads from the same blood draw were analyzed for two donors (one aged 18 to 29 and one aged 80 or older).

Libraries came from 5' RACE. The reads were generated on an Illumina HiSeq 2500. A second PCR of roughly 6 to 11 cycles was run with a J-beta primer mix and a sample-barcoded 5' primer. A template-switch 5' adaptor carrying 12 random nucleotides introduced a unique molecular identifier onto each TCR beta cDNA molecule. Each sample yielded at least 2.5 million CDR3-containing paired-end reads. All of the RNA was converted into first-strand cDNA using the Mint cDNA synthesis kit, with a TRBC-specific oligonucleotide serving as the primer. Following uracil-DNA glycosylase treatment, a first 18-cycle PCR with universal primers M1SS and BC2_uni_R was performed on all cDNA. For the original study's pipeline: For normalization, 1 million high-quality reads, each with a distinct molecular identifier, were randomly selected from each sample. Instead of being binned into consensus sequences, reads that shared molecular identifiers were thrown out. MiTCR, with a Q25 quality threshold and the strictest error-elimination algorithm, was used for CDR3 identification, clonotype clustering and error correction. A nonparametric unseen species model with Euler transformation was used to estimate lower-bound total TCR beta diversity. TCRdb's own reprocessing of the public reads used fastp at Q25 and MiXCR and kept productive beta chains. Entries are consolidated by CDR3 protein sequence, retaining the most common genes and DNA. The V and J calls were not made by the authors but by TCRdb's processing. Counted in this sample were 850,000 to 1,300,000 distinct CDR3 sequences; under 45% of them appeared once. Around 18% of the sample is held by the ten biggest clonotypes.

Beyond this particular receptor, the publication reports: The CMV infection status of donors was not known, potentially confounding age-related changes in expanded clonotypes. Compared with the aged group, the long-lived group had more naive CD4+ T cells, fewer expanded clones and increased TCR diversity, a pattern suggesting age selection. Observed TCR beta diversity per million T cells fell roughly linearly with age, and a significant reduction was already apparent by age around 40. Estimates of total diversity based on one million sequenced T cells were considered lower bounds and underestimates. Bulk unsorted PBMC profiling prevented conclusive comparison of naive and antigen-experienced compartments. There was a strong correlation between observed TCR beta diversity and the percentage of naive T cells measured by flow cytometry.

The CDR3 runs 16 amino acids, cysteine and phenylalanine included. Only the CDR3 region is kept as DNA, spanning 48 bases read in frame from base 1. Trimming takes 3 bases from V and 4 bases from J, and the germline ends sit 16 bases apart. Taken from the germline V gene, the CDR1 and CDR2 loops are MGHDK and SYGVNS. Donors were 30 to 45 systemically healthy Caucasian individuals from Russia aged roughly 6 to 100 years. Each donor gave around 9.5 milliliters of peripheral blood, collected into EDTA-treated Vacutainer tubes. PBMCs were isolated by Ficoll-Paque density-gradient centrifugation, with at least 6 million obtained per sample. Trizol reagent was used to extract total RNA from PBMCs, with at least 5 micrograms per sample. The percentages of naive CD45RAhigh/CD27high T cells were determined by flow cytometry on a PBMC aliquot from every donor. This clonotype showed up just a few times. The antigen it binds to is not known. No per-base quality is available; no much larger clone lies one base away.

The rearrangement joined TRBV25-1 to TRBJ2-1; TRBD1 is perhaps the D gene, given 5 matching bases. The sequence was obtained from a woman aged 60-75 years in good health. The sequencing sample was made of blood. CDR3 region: CASSDPTVSPYNEQFF. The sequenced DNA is TGTGCCAGCAGTGATCCGACAGTTTCCCCATACAATGAGCAGTTCTTC.